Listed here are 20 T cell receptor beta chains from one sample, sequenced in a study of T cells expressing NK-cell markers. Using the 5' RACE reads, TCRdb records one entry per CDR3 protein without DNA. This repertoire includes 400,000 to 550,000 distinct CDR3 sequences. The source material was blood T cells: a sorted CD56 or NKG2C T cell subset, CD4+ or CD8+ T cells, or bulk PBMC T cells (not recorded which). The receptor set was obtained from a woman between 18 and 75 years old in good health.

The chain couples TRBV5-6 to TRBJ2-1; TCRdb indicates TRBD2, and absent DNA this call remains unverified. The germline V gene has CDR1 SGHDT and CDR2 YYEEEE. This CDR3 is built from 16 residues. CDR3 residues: CASSLQPRASYNEQFF.

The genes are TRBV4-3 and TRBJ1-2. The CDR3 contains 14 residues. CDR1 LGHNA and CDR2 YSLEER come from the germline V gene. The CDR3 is CASSQAGQAYGYTF.

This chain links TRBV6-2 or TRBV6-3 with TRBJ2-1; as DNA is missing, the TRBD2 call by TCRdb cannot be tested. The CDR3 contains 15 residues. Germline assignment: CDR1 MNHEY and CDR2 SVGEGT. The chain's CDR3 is CASSPAGDPYNEQFF.

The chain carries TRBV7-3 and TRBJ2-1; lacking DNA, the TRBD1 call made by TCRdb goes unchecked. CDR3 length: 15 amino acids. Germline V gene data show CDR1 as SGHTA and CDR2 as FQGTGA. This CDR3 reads CASSLLGEMSNEQFF.

CDR3 sequence: CATATGDNSPLHF. The chain recombines TRBV10-3 with TRBJ1-6; the D call from TCRdb, TRBD1, cannot be confirmed without DNA. Looked up from germline, CDR1 is ENHRY and CDR2 is SYGVKD. The CDR3 totals 13 residues.

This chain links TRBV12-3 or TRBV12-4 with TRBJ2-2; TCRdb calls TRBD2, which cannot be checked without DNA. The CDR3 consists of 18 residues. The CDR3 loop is CASSLRSGLLGNTGELFF.

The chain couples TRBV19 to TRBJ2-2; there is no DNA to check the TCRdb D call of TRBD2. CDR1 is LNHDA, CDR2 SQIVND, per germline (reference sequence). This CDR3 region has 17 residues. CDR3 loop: CASSIGQGREYTGELFF.

The CDR3 region is CASSLEFLDLRTGELFF. The genes are TRBV11-1 and TRBJ2-2. The CDR3 consists of 17 residues. CDR1 and CDR2 (germline): SGHAT, FQDESV (reference sequence).

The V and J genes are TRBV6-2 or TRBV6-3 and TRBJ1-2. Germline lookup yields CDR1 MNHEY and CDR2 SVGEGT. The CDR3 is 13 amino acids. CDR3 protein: CASSRDANYGYTF.

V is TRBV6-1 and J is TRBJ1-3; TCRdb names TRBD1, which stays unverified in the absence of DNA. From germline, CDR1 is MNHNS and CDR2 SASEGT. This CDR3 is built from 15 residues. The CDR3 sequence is CASRSMGGTGNTIYF.

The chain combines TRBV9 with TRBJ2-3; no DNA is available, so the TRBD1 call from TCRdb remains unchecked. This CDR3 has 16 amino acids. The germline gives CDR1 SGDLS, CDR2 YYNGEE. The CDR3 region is CASSVEDSGFEDTQYF. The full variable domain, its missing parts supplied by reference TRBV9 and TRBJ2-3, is DSGVTQTPKHLITATGQRVTLRCSPRSGDLSVYWYQQSLDQGLQFLIQYYNGEERAKGNILERFSAQQFPDLHSELNLSSLELGDSALYFCASSVEDSGFEDTQYFGPGTRLTVL.

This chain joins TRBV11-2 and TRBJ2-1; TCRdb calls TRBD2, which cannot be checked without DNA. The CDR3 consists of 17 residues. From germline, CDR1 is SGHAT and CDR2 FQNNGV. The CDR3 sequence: CASSLDSGSGAYNEQFF. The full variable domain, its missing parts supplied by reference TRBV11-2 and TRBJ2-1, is EAGVAQSPRYKIIEKRQSVAFWCNPISGHATLYWYQQILGQGPKLLIQFQNNGVVDDSQLPKDRFSAERLKGVDSTLKIQPAKLEDSAVYLCASSLDSGSGAYNEQFFGPGTRLTVL.

The CDR3 here is CASSRRDSYGYTF. The gene calls are TRBV11-2 and TRBJ1-2; as DNA is missing, the TRBD1 call by TCRdb cannot be tested. Germline CDR1 is SGHAT and CDR2 is FQNNGV. The CDR3 consists of 13 residues.

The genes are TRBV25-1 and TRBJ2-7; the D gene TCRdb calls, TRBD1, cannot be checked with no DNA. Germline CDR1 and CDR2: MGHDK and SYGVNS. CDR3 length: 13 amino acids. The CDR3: CASSVGVDGEQYF.

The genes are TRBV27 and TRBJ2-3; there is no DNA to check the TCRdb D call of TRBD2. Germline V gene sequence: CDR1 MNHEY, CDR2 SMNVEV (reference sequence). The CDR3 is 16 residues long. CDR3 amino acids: CASSLDREIGTDTQYF.

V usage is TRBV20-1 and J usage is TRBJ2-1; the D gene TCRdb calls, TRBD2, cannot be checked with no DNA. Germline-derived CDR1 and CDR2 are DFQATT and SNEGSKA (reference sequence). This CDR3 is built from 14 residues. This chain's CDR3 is CSAPDRTSFNEQFF.

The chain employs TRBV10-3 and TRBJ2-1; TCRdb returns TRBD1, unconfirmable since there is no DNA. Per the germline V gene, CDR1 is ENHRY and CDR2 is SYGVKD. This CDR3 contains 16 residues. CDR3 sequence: CAISEPGGVVYNEQFF.

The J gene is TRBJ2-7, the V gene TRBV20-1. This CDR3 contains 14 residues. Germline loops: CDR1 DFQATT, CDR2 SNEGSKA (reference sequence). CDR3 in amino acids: CSAASGGTSYEQYF.

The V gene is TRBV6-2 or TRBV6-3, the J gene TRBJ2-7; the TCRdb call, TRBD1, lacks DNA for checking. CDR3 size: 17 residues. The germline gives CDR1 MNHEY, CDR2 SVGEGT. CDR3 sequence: CASRWRGADRSGYEQYF.

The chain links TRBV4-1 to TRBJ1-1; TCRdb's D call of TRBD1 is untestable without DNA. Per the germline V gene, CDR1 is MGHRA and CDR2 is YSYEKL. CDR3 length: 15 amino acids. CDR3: CASSQDVGLGTEAFF.